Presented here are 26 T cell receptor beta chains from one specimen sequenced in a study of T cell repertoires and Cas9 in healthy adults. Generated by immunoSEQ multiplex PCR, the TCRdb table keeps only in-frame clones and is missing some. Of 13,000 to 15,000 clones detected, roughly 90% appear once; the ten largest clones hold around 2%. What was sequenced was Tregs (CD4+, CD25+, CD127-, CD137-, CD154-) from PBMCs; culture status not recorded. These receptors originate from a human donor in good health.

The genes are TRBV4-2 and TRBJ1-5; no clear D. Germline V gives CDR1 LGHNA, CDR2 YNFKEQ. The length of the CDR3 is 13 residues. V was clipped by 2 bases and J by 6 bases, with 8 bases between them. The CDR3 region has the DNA TGTGCCAGCAGCCAAATGGATCGTCAGCCCCAGCATTTT. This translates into CASSQMDRQPQHF.

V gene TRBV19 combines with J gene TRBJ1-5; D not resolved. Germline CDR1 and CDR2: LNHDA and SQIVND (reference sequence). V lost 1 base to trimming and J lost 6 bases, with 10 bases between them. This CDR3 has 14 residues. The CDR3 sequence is CASSIVGLVQPQHF. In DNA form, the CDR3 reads TGTGCCAGTAGTATAGTGGGCCTGGTTCAGCCCCAGCATTTT.

This CDR3 reads CASRIRASTGELFF. CDR3 nucleotides: TGTGCCAGTCGAATTAGGGCGAGCACCGGGGAGCTGTTTTTT. V gene TRBV19 combines with J gene TRBJ2-2; the D is unclear. CDR3 length equals 14 residues. CDR1 and CDR2 from the germline V gene are LNHDA and SQIVND (reference sequence). The germline V and J ends were trimmed by 8 bases and 4 bases, with 14 bases remaining between them.

The CDR3 here is CASRPDRGFYGYTF. The CDR3 nucleotides are TGTGCCAGTAGGCCCGACAGGGGCTTCTATGGCTACACCTTC. V gene TRBV19 combines with J gene TRBJ1-2; 8 bases are a match to TRBD1. Trimming removed 6 bases from V and 4 bases from J; junction bases left unmatched: 7. The germline V gene encodes CDR1 LNHDA and CDR2 SQIVND (reference sequence). There are 14 residues in the CDR3.

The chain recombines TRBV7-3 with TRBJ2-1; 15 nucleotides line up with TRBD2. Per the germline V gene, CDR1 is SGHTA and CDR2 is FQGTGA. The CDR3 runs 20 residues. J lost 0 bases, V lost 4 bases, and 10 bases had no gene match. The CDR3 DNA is TGTGCCAGCAGCTCCTTGGGACTAGCGGGGGGCCCGAGCTCCTACAATGAGCAGTTCTTC. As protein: CASSSLGLAGGPSSYNEQFF.

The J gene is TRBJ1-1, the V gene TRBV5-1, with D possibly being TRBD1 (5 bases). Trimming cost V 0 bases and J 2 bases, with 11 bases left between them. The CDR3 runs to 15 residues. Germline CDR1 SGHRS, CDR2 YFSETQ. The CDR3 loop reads CASSLAPGPNTEAFF. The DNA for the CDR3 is TGCGCCAGCAGCTTGGCTCCGGGACCTAACACTGAAGCTTTCTTT.

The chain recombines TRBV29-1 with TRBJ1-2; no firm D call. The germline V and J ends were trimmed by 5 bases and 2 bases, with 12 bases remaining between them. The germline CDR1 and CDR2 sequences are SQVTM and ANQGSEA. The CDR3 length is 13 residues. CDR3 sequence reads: CSVPLTSNYGYTF. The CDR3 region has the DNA TGCAGCGTTCCACTGACATCAAACTATGGCTACACCTTC.

In nucleotides, the CDR3 is TGTGCCAGCTCACCCCCCGGGCCTGAAGCTTTCTTT. This gives the protein CASSPPGPEAFF. V usage is TRBV18 and J usage is TRBJ1-1; no clear D. V lost 3 bases and J lost 6, with 8 bases in between. The CDR3 runs 12 residues. Looked up from germline, CDR1 is KGHSH and CDR2 is LQKENI.

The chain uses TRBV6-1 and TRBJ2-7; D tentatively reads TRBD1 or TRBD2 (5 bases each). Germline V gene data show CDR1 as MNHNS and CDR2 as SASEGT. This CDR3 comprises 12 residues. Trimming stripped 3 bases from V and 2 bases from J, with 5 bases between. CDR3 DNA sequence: TGTGCCAGCAGTGAGGGGGCCTACGAGCAGTACTTC. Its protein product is CASSEGAYEQYF.

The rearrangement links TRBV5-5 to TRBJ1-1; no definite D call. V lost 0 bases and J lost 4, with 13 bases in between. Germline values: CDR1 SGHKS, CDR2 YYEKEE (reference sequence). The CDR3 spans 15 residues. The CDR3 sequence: CASSLAVGGITEAFF. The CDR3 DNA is TGTGCCAGCAGCTTGGCCGTAGGTGGAATCACTGAAGCTTTCTTT.

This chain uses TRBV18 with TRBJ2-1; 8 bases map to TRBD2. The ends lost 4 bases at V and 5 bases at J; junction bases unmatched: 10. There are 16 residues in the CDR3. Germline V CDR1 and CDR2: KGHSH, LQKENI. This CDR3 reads CASSLHEAGVDNEQFF. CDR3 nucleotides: TGTGCCAGCTCACTCCATGAAGCGGGGGTCGACAATGAGCAGTTCTTC.

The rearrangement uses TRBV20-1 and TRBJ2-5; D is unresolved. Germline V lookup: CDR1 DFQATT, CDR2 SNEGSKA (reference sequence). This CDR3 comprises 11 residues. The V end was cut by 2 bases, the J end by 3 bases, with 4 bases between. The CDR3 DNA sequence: TGCAGTGCTAGACCAGAAGAGACCCAGTACTTC. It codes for CSARPEETQYF.

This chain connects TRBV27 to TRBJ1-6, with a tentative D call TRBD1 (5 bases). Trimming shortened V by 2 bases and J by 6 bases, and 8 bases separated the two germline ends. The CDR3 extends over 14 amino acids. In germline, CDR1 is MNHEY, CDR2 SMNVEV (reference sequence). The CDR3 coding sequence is TGTGCCAGCAGTTTAATTGGGACTAATTCACCCCTCCACTTT. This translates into CASSLIGTNSPLHF.

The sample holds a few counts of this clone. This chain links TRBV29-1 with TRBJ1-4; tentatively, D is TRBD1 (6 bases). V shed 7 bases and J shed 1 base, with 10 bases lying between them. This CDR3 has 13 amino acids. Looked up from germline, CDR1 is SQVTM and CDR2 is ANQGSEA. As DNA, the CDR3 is TGCAGCGCACGGACAGAAACTAATGAAAAACTGTTTTTT. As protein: CSARTETNEKLFF.

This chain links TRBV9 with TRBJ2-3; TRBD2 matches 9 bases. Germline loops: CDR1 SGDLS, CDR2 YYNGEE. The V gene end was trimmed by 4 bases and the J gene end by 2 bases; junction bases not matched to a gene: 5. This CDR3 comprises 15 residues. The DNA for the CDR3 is TGTGCCAGCAGCCCGCGGGGGGGTTACACAGATACGCAGTATTTT. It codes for CASSPRGGYTDTQYF.

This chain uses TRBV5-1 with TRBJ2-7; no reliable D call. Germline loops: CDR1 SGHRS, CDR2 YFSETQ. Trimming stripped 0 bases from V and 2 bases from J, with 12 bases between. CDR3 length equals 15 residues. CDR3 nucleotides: TGCGCCAGCAGCTTGGGGACCTCGTCCCCCTACGAGCAGTACTTC. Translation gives CASSLGTSSPYEQYF.

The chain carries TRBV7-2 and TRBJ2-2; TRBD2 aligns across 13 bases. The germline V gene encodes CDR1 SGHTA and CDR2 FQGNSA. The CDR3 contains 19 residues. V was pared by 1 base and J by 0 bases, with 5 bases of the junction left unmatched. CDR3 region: CASSLELAGGYTNTGELFF. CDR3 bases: TGTGCCAGCAGCTTAGAACTAGCGGGGGGGTATACGAACACCGGGGAGCTGTTTTTT. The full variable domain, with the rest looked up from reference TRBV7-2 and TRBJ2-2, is GAGVSQSPSNKVTEKGKDVELRCDPISGHTALYWYRQSLGQGLEFLIYFQGNSAPDKSGLPSDRFSAERTGGSVSTLTIQRTQQEDSAVYLCASSLELAGGYTNTGELFFGEGSRLTVL.

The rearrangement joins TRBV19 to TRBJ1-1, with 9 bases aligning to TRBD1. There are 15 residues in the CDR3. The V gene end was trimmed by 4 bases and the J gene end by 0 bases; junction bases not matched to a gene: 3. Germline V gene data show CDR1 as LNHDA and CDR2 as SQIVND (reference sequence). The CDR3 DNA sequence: TGTGCCAGTAGTAAAGGACAGGGGTTGAACACTGAAGCTTTCTTT. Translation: CASSKGQGLNTEAFF.

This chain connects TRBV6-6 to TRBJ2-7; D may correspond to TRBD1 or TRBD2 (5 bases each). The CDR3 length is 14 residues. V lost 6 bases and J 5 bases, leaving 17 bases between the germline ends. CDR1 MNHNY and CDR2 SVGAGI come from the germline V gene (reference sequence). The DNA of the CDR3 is TGTGCCAGCAGAACATGGGACCGCCTTCACGAGCAGTACTTC. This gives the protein CASRTWDRLHEQYF.

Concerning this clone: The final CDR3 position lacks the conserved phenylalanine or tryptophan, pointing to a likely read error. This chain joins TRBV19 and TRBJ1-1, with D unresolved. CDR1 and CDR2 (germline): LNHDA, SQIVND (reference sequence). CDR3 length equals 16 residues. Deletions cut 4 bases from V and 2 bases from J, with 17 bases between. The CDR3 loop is CASSRLPRRANTEAFL. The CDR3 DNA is TGTGCCAGTAGTAGACTACCTCGGAGGGCCAACACTGAAGCTTTCCTT.

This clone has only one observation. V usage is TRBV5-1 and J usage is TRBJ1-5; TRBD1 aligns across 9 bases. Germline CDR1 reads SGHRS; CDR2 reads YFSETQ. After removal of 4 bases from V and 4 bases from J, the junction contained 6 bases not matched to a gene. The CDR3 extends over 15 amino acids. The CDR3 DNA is TGCGCCAGCAGCCCAGGGACAGGGCCTAATCAGCCCCAGCATTTT. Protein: CASSPGTGPNQPQHF.

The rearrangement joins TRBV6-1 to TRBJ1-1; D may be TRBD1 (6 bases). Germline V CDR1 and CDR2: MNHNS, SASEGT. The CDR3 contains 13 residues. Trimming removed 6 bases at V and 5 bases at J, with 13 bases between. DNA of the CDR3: TGTGCCAGCAGCCTAGAGGGGGGAACTGAAGCTTTCTTT. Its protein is CASSLEGGTEAFF.

This CDR3 reads CASSRSPNEAFF. In nucleotides, the CDR3 is TGTGCCAGCAGCCGATCCCCTAATGAAGCTTTCTTT. V and J are TRBV5-4 and TRBJ1-1; D is unclear. Germline loops: CDR1 SGHNT, CDR2 YYREEE (reference sequence). V was trimmed by 4 bases and J by 7 bases, leaving 11 bases between them. The CDR3 consists of 12 residues. Supplemented by reference TRBV5-4 and TRBJ1-1, the full variable domain reads ETGVTQSPTHLIKTRGQQVTLRCSSQSGHNTVSWYQQALGQGPQFIFQYYREEENGRGNFPPRFSGLQFPNYSSELNVNALELDDSALYLCASSRSPNEAFFGQGTRLTVV.

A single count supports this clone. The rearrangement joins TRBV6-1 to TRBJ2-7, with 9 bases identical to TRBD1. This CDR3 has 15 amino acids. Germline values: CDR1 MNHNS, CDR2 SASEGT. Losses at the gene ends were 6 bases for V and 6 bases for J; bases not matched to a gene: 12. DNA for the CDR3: TGTGCCAGCAGCCGATTGGGACAGGGTGGCGCCGAGCAGTACTTC. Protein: CASSRLGQGGAEQYF.

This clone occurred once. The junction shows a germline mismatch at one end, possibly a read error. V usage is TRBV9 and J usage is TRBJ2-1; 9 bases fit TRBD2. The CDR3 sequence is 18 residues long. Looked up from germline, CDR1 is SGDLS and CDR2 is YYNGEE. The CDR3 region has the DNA TGTGCCAGCAGCCTAGCCGATTTTAGGGCGGGGGGGCACAATGAGCGGTTCTTC. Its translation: CASSLADFRAGGHNERFF.

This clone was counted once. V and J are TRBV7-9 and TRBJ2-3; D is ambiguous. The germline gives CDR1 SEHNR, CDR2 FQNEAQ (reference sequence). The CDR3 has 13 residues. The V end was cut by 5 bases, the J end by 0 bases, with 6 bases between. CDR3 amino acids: CASSPSSTDTQYF. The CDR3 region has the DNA TGTGCCAGCAGCCCGTCTAGCACAGATACGCAGTATTTT.